Listed below are T cell receptor beta chains from one sample, sequenced in a study of T cells after yellow fever vaccination. One entry per CDR3 protein, called by TCRdb with MiXCR from the 5' RACE reads. This table has tens of thousands of distinct CDR3 sequences, almost 8% appearing once. The sample was CD8+ T cells sorted from PBMCs, taken on the day of the yellow fever booster vaccination. All receptors derive from a man aged 25-40 years who received the YFV17D yellow fever vaccine. The CDR3 runs from the conserved cysteine through the conserved F or W.

>TRBV12-3/TRBV12-4|TRBJ2-3
CASSSPALHRGTQYF
>TRBV9|TRBJ1-5
CASSEGGYSNQPQHF
>TRBV28|TRBJ2-3
CASHDRPTDTQYF
>TRBV18|TRBJ2-3
CASSQSSGNTDTQYF
>TRBV7-3|TRBJ2-5
CASSLTGKETQYF
>TRBV14|TRBJ2-7
CASSSQTTYEQYF
>TRBV4-2|TRBJ2-7
CASSQVGEQYF
>TRBV4-3|TRBJ1-4
CASSQAGEKLFF
>TRBV2|TRBJ1-1
CASSEMVVLAEAFF
>TRBV20-1|TRBJ2-7
CSASPLAGVSYEQYF
>TRBV2|TRBJ2-1
CASSAQEAGDEQFF
>TRBV27|TRBJ2-5
CASSLRDNRGLETQYF
>TRBV6-4|TRBJ2-5
CASRSDRGRQETQYF
>TRBV6-2/TRBV6-3|TRBJ2-7
CASSYVDIRREQYF
>TRBV4-3|TRBJ2-1
CASSQQLAGDYNEQFF
>TRBV6-6|TRBJ2-7
CASSDSRAAEQYF
>TRBV7-2|TRBJ2-2
CASSTLAAGELFF
>TRBV27|TRBJ2-6
CASSLYPQGSGANVLTF
>TRBV20-1|TRBJ2-4
CSARLTRTGDENIQYF
>TRBV7-9|TRBJ1-3
CATLQGSGNTIYF
>TRBV2|TRBJ2-3
CASRESGMEGSQYF
>TRBV24-1|TRBJ2-3
CATSDELAGGATDTQYF
>TRBV12-3/TRBV12-4|TRBJ2-1
CASSPRSHEQFF
>TRBV7-8|TRBJ1-1
CASSFLVGGNTEAFF
>TRBV12-3/TRBV12-4|TRBJ2-5
CASSLSGWETQYF
>TRBV7-7|TRBJ2-2
CASMEGANTGELFF
>TRBV10-3|TRBJ2-7
CAISIDWYEQYF
>TRBV6-2/TRBV6-3|TRBJ2-3
CASSYPTTSTSTDTQYF
>TRBV24-1|TRBJ2-6
CATSDFGVGANVLTF
>TRBV28|TRBJ2-7
CASSNSGSHDEQYF
>TRBV12-3/TRBV12-4|TRBJ2-3
CASSAGSTDTQYF
>TRBV7-9|TRBJ1-2
CASSLGSQAPYGYTF
>TRBV7-9|TRBJ2-7
CASSYTSGSYEQYF
>TRBV9|TRBJ2-2
CASSSLSGRAIGELFF
>TRBV6-6|TRBJ2-1
CASSYSQGNEQFF
>TRBV12-3/TRBV12-4|TRBJ2-2
CASSLHTGELFF
>TRBV5-1|TRBJ1-1
CASSSGQGNTEAFF
>TRBV25-1|TRBJ2-1
CASSAQGFAEQFF
>TRBV7-8|TRBJ2-1
CASSLAGGPQFF
>TRBV7-2|TRBJ2-7
CASSFLSSGGAYEQYF
>TRBV20-1|TRBJ2-1
CSAYSGRALNEQFF
>TRBV9|TRBJ2-1
CASSPGLGQNEQFF
>TRBV7-9|TRBJ2-5
CASSLSPETQYF
>TRBV7-9|TRBJ2-5
CASSWDRRQETQYF
>TRBV7-9|TRBJ1-4
CASSSNRGQEKLFF
>TRBV5-5|TRBJ2-1
CASSWGLAANEQFF
>TRBV5-4|TRBJ2-1
CASSGSPQGNEQFF